The 23 T cell receptor beta chains listed next were all sequenced from one sample in a study of control samples from healthy donors and cancer patients. Sequenced by immunoSEQ multiplex PCR; TCRdb stores in-frame clones only, minus some. The sample includes roughly 59,000 clones, roughly 90% of them seen just once. What was sequenced was PBMCs. Every receptor here comes from a man aged 35 to 55 with colorectal cancer.

This clone turned up a few times. This chain links TRBV7-2 with TRBJ2-5, with TRBD2 matching 8 bases. The CDR3 is 15 amino acids. Germline assignment: CDR1 SGHTA and CDR2 FQGNSA. V lost 4 bases to trimming and J lost 4 bases; unmatched junction nucleotides: 8. The CDR3 region has the DNA TGTGCCAGCAGCTCGGGAGGGCGGGGGGTAGAGACCCAGTACTTC. Protein sequence: CASSSGGRGVETQYF.

This chain links TRBV7-2 with TRBJ2-1; no definite D call. The CDR3 covers 15 residues. The V end was cut by 1 base, the J end by 0 bases, with 7 bases between. Per germline, CDR1 SGHTA and CDR2 FQGNSA. CDR3 amino acids: CASSLDGFSYNEQFF. CDR3 DNA sequence: TGTGCCAGCAGCTTAGACGGGTTCTCCTACAATGAGCAGTTCTTC.

The chain uses TRBV18 and TRBJ1-1; D uncertain. Between the trimmed V and J ends, which lost 2 bases and 3 bases, there was a span of 19 bases. CDR3 length: 17 amino acids. Per germline, CDR1 KGHSH and CDR2 LQKENI. The chain's CDR3 is CASSPSLGLGLDTEAFF. The CDR3 DNA reads TGTGCCAGCTCACCAAGTCTGGGTTTGGGGTTGGACACTGAAGCTTTCTTT.

The rearrangement links TRBV14 to TRBJ1-6; 9 bases line up with TRBD1. In germline, CDR1 is SGHDN, CDR2 FVKESK. The CDR3 sequence is 14 residues long. Trimming at V came to 4 bases and at J to 9 bases, leaving 4 bases not matched to a gene. The CDR3 DNA reads as TGTGCCAGCAGCCCCGACAGGGGGTTTTCACCCCTCCACTTT. This translates into CASSPDRGFSPLHF.

The rearrangement links TRBV30 to TRBJ1-5; TRBD1 is a possible D gene (6 bases). Germline lookup yields CDR1 GTSNPN and CDR2 SVGIG (reference sequence). V was shortened by 5 bases and J by 3 bases, with 11 bases between the two germline ends. There are 13 residues in the CDR3. The CDR3 DNA is TGTGCCTGGCACACAGGGTACAATCAGCCCCAGCATTTT. The encoded protein is CAWHTGYNQPQHF. Full variable domain (remainder filled in from reference TRBV30 and TRBJ1-5): SQTIHQWPATLVQPVGSPLSLECTVEGTSNPNLYWYRQAAGRGLQLLFYSVGIGQISSEVPQNLSASRPQDRQFILSSKKLLLSDSGFYLCAWHTGYNQPQHFGDGTRLSIL.

This chain uses TRBV14 with TRBJ2-3; the D is unclear. Looked up from germline, CDR1 is SGHDN and CDR2 is FVKESK. The V gene lost 1 base and the J gene lost 2 bases, with 7 bases spanning the gap. The CDR3 has 14 amino acids. CDR3 DNA sequence: TGTGCCAGCAGCCAAGGACTCAACACAGATACGCAGTATTTT. This translates into CASSQGLNTDTQYF. Full variable domain (missing parts from reference TRBV14 and TRBJ2-3): EAGVTQFPSHSVIEKGQTVTLRCDPISGHDNLYWYRRVMGKEIKFLLHFVKESKQDESGMPNNRFLAERTGGTYSTLKVQPAELEDSGVYFCASSQGLNTDTQYFGPGTRLTVL.

The genes are TRBV6-6 and TRBJ1-2; D not certain. Looked up from germline, CDR1 is MNHNY and CDR2 is SVGAGI (reference sequence). Trimming left V 5 bases short and J 4 bases short, with 14 bases between. The CDR3 totals 14 residues. Here the CDR3 DNA reads TGTGCCAGCAGTGGAGGGAGAGTACTCTATGGCTACACCTTC. Amino acid sequence: CASSGGRVLYGYTF.

The chain carries TRBV11-3 and TRBJ1-1, with 8 bases matching TRBD1. V shed 3 bases and J 0 bases; nucleotides not matched to a gene: 12. The CDR3 has 18 amino acids. The germline V gene encodes CDR1 SGHNT and CDR2 YENEEA. The CDR3 DNA reads as TGTGCCAGCAGCTTCTCCGGAACAGGGGGTGGTATGAACACTGAAGCTTTCTTT. The encoded protein is CASSFSGTGGGMNTEAFF.

V usage is TRBV2 and J usage is TRBJ2-7, with D unclear. The CDR3 loop spans 12 amino acids. Per germline, CDR1 SNHLY and CDR2 FYNNEI. V lost 6 bases, J lost 1 base, and 7 bases lay in between. The CDR3 loop is CASSVASYEQYF. The CDR3, as DNA: TGTGCCAGCAGCGTCGCTTCCTACGAGCAGTACTTC.

V is TRBV10-2 and J is TRBJ2-3; D remains unclear. CDR3 length equals 13 residues. V lost 9 bases, J lost 0 bases, and 10 bases lay in between. Germline CDR1 WSHSY, CDR2 SAAADI. CDR3 sequence (DNA): TGCGCCAGTACAGTGATTAGCACAGATACGCAGTATTTT. The encoded protein is CASTVISTDTQYF.

The J gene is TRBJ1-1, the V gene TRBV18; no definite D call. With 3 bases removed from V and 1 base from J, the gap between germline ends came to 6 bases. CDR3 length equals 13 residues. Germline V gene lookup returns CDR1 KGHSH and CDR2 LQKENI. The CDR3 sequence is CASSPDKNTEAFF. The CDR3 DNA reads as TGTGCCAGCTCACCCGACAAGAACACTGAAGCTTTCTTT.

This clone was observed once. The rearrangement joins TRBV7-2 to TRBJ1-1, with D hard to call. The germline V and J ends were trimmed by 4 bases and 1 base, with 13 bases remaining between them. Germline V gene sequence: CDR1 SGHTA, CDR2 FQGNSA. This CDR3 comprises 15 residues. Here the CDR3 DNA reads TGTGCCAGCAGCTCCCCCCTGGGGTGGAACACTGAAGCTTTCTTT. Translated: CASSSPLGWNTEAFF.

The chain employs TRBV5-8 and TRBJ2-4; possible D gene TRBD2, 5 bases. This CDR3 has 18 amino acids. Trimming shortened V by 0 bases and J by 4 bases, and 20 bases separated the two germline ends. The germline CDR1 and CDR2 sequences are SGHTS and YDEGEE. The CDR3 bases are TGTGCCAGCAGCTTGGAGGTCCTGGCGGGTAATCCTAAAAACATTCAGTACTTC. This encodes CASSLEVLAGNPKNIQYF.

This clone was counted between two and nine times. The V gene is TRBV2, the J gene TRBJ2-1; 7 bases fit TRBD2. With V trimmed by 4 bases and J by 6 bases, 6 bases remained unmatched. Germline loops: CDR1 SNHLY, CDR2 FYNNEI. The length of the CDR3 is 14 residues. CDR3 protein: CASSVLASSNEQFF. Here the CDR3 DNA reads TGTGCCAGCAGTGTACTAGCGTCTAGCAATGAGCAGTTCTTC. Using reference TRBV2 and TRBJ2-1 for the parts outside the CDR3, the full variable domain is EPEVTQTPSHQVTQMGQEVILRCVPISNHLYFYWYRQILGQKVEFLVSFYNNEISEKSEIFDDQFSVERPDGSNFTLKIRSTKLEDSAMYFCASSVLASSNEQFFGPGTRLTVL.

CDR3 region: CASSLYGLGDWETQYF. In DNA, the CDR3 is TGTGCCAGCAGTTTATATGGACTGGGTGACTGGGAGACCCAGTACTTC. The chain links TRBV9 to TRBJ2-5; tentatively, D is TRBD2 (5 bases). The CDR3 covers 16 residues. Trimming removed 5 bases at V and 5 bases at J, with 22 bases between. In germline, CDR1 is SGDLS, CDR2 YYNGEE.

The V gene is TRBV24-1, the J gene TRBJ1-5, with a weak D call TRBD1 (5 bases). Between the trimmed V and J ends, which lost 3 bases and 7 bases, there was a span of 12 bases. The CDR3 runs to 14 residues. Germline V CDR1 and CDR2: KGHDR, SFDVKD. This CDR3 reads CATSDAGDGQPQHF. CDR3 nucleotide sequence: TGTGCCACCAGTGATGCCGGGGACGGGCAGCCCCAGCATTTT.

The chain uses TRBV7-2 and TRBJ2-2; tentatively, D is TRBD1 (5 bases). Germline-derived CDR1 and CDR2 are SGHTA and FQGNSA. This CDR3 spans 16 amino acids. Between the trimmed V and J ends, which lost 3 bases and 6 bases, there was a span of 17 bases. This CDR3 is CASSLARVSRSGELFF. CDR3 in DNA: TGTGCCAGCAGCTTGGCCAGGGTCAGTAGATCCGGGGAGCTGTTTTTT.

The CDR3 loop reads CASSYSSTAQPQHF. The CDR3 bases are TGTGCCAGCAGTTACTCGTCGACAGCGCAGCCCCAGCATTTT. The chain has TRBV6-6 and TRBJ1-5, with D perhaps matching TRBD1 (5 bases). Germline values: CDR1 MNHNY, CDR2 SVGAGI (reference sequence). This CDR3 is built from 14 residues. V lost 0 bases and J 7 bases, leaving 10 bases between the germline ends.

The J gene is TRBJ2-7, the V gene TRBV5-1; TRBD1 might be the D (6 bases). This CDR3 has 15 residues. Trimming took 0 bases from V and 3 from J, leaving 13 bases between them. CDR1 is SGHRS and CDR2 is YFSETQ in the germline V gene. The DNA for the CDR3 is TGCGCCAGCAGCTTGGCCGACAGGACCTACTACGAGCAGTACTTC. Translated, it gives CASSLADRTYYEQYF.

The genes are TRBV11-2 and TRBJ1-1; TRBD1 agrees at 7 bases. The CDR3 is made up of 16 amino acids. Germline V lookup: CDR1 SGHAT, CDR2 FQNNGV. V was pared by 5 bases and J by 0 bases, with 9 bases of the junction left unmatched. The CDR3 DNA reads as TGTGCCAGCAGCAGAGACAGGGCAAAAATGAACACTGAAGCTTTCTTT. Translation: CASSRDRAKMNTEAFF.

This clone showed up just once. The CDR3 coding sequence is TGTGCCAGCTCTGAATTTCTAGAAGGCGAGCAGTACTTC. This codes for CASSEFLEGEQYF. The chain recombines TRBV11-3 with TRBJ2-7; no reliable D call. The CDR3 covers 13 residues. The ends were cut back, 8 bases at V and 6 bases at J, with 17 bases in the middle. Germline lookup yields CDR1 SGHNT and CDR2 YENEEA. Full variable domain (remainder filled in from reference TRBV11-3 and TRBJ2-7): EAGVVQSPRYKIIEKKQPVAFWCNPISGHNTLYWYLQNLGQGPELLIRYENEEAVDDSQLPKDRFSAERLKGVDSTLKIQPAELGDSAVYLCASSEFLEGEQYFGPGTRLTVT.

The chain combines TRBV30 with TRBJ2-4; TRBD2 agrees at 11 bases. V was pared by 0 bases and J by 4 bases, with 2 bases of the junction left unmatched. Germline CDR1 GTSNPN, CDR2 SVGIG (reference sequence). The length of the CDR3 is 15 residues. The CDR3 bases are TGTGCCTGGAGTGTACTAGCGGGGGCTAAAAACATTCAGTACTTC. Amino acid sequence: CAWSVLAGAKNIQYF.

This clone appeared once. The chain uses TRBV6-6 and TRBJ2-3; the match to TRBD1 covers 9 bases. The germline V gene encodes CDR1 MNHNY and CDR2 SVGAGI (reference sequence). This CDR3 has 13 amino acids. V lost 6 bases and J lost 9; bases outside the gene matches: 7. The CDR3 bases are TGTGCCAGCAGGTCGAACGGACAGGGGACGCAGTATTTT. Its translation: CASRSNGQGTQYF.